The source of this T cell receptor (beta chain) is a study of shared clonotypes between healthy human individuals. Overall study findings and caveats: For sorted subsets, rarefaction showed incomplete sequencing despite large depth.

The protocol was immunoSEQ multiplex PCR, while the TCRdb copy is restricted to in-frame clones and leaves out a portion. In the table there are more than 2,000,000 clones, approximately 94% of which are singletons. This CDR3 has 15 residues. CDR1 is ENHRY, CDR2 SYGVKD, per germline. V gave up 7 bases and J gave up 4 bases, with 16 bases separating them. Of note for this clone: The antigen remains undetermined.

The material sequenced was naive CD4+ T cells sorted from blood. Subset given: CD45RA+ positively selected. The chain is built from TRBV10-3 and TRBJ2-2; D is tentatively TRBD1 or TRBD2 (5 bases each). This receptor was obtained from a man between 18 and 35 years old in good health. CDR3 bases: TGTGCCATCACCCCGGGACCCGAAGGCACCGGGGAGCTGTTTTTT. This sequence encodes CAITPGPEGTGELFF.